The 29 T cell receptor beta chains in this list originate from one sample, sequenced in a study of identifying expanded T cells in peripheral blood. Clones were sequenced by immunoSEQ multiplex PCR, and TCRdb holds only the in-frame ones, with some missing. This table holds some 80,000 clones, 70% to 90% found once. The source material was blood. The receptors come from a person aged 18 to 75 in good health.

The table lists this clone with a count of one. The CDR3 protein is CRLKYLYEQYF. CDR3 bases: TGCAGGCTAAAGTATCTCTACGAGCAGTACTTC. The rearrangement links TRBV29-1 to TRBJ2-7; D is undetermined. CDR1 and CDR2 from the germline V gene are SQVTM and ANQGSEA. There are 11 residues in the CDR3.

The gene calls are TRBV6-1 and TRBJ1-2; 7 bases are a match to TRBD1. CDR1 and CDR2 from the germline V gene are MNHNS and SASEGT. This CDR3 comprises 13 residues. After removal of 7 bases from V and 3 bases from J, the junction contained 5 bases not matched to a gene. The CDR3 loop is CASTQGSYYGYTF. The CDR3 DNA sequence: TGTGCCAGCACACAGGGGTCGTACTATGGCTACACCTTC.

This clone showed up just once. This rearrangement joins TRBV9 to TRBJ2-7; 11 bases map to TRBD2. The germline V gene has CDR1 SGDLS and CDR2 YYNGEE. The CDR3 extends over 16 amino acids. The trim removed 0 bases at V and 2 bases at J, leaving 4 bases unmatched. CDR3 sequence: CASSVGVTSGTYEQYF. The CDR3 nucleotides are TGTGCCAGCAGCGTAGGCGTGACTAGCGGGACCTACGAGCAGTACTTC.

The gene calls are TRBV2 and TRBJ2-7; unclear D gene. Germline CDR1 SNHLY, CDR2 FYNNEI. The CDR3 is 13 residues long. V lost 4 bases and J 2 bases, leaving 9 bases between the germline ends. In nucleotides, the CDR3 is TGTGCCAGCAGTGCTCAGATAGCCTACGAGCAGTACTTC. Its protein product is CASSAQIAYEQYF. Full variable domain (remainder filled in from reference TRBV2 and TRBJ2-7): EPEVTQTPSHQVTQMGQEVILRCVPISNHLYFYWYRQILGQKVEFLVSFYNNEISEKSEIFDDQFSVERPDGSNFTLKIRSTKLEDSAMYFCASSAQIAYEQYFGPGTRLTVT.

V usage is TRBV14 and J usage is TRBJ1-6; D is ambiguous. Trimming stripped 4 bases from V and 7 bases from J, with 8 bases between. This CDR3 has 13 amino acids. Germline loops: CDR1 SGHDN, CDR2 FVKESK. The CDR3 DNA sequence: TGTGCCAGCAGCCGGTTGGTGAATTCACCCCTCCACTTT. Translated, it gives CASSRLVNSPLHF.

This chain uses TRBV30 with TRBJ1-3; 7 nucleotides agree with TRBD1. The germline gives CDR1 GTSNPN, CDR2 SVGIG (reference sequence). J lost 0 bases, V lost 2 bases, and 10 bases had no gene match. The CDR3 runs to 17 residues. This CDR3 reads CAWSSRGGVSSGNTIYF. CDR3 DNA sequence: TGTGCCTGGAGTTCCCGAGGGGGCGTCAGCTCTGGAAACACCATATATTTT. Full variable domain (outside the CDR3, taken from reference TRBV30 and TRBJ1-3): SQTIHQWPATLVQPVGSPLSLECTVEGTSNPNLYWYRQAAGRGLQLLFYSVGIGQISSEVPQNLSASRPQDRQFILSSKKLLLSDSGFYLCAWSSRGGVSSGNTIYFGEGSWLTVV.

The CDR3 nucleotides are TGCGCCAGCAGCCCGGGGAGTACAGGGTTTCGGGAGCAGCCCCAGCATTTT. Translated, it gives CASSPGSTGFREQPQHF. The rearrangement joins TRBV5-1 to TRBJ1-5; D might be TRBD1 (6 bases). Germline values: CDR1 SGHRS, CDR2 YFSETQ. The germline V and J ends were trimmed by 4 bases and 7 bases, with 24 bases remaining between them. The CDR3 sequence is 17 residues long.

This chain connects TRBV2 to TRBJ1-2, with 7 bases lining up with TRBD1. The junction had 12 bases not matched to a gene; V was cut back by 7 bases and J by 4 bases. Germline loops: CDR1 SNHLY, CDR2 FYNNEI. The CDR3 sequence is 15 residues long. The CDR3 protein is CASKVDRNGAYGYTF. Here the CDR3 DNA reads TGTGCCAGCAAAGTGGACAGGAACGGGGCCTATGGCTACACCTTC.

The chain employs TRBV19 and TRBJ1-5, with D perhaps TRBD1 (5 bases). V was trimmed by 6 bases and J by 2 bases, leaving 11 bases between them. The CDR3 contains 14 residues. CDR1 LNHDA and CDR2 SQIVND come from the germline V gene (reference sequence). The DNA of the CDR3 is TGTGCCAGTAGACGGGGGGTGGGCAATCAGCCCCAGCATTTT. This translates into CASRRGVGNQPQHF.

The V gene is TRBV25-1, the J gene TRBJ2-7, with a weak D call TRBD1 (6 bases). Germline V gives CDR1 MGHDK, CDR2 SYGVNS. The CDR3 runs 15 residues. Trimming cost V 5 bases and J 3 bases, with 17 bases left between them. The CDR3 sequence: CASSKIQGRNYEQYF. The DNA of the CDR3 is TGTGCCAGCAGTAAAATACAGGGACGAAACTACGAGCAGTACTTC.

This chain links TRBV15 with TRBJ2-6; D uncertain. The germline V gene encodes CDR1 LNHNV and CDR2 YYDKDF (reference sequence). V was cut by 4 bases and J by 4 bases, with 17 bases left in between. CDR3 length equals 17 residues. CDR3 DNA: TGTGCCACCAGCATCTCCCGTAGGGTCAAAGGGGCCAACGTCCTGACTTTC. Amino acids: CATSISRRVKGANVLTF.

V gene TRBV7-9 combines with J gene TRBJ1-5; TRBD1 matches at 7 bases. The CDR3 runs 15 residues. J lost 1 base, V lost 0 bases, and 0 bases had no gene match. CDR1 and CDR2 (germline): SEHNR, FQNEAQ (reference sequence). CDR3: CASSLARGSNQPQHF. CDR3 coding DNA: TGTGCCAGCAGCTTAGCCAGGGGGAGCAATCAGCCCCAGCATTTT.

The rearrangement links TRBV27 to TRBJ2-3, with 8 bases aligning to TRBD2. The V and J ends lost 5 bases and 4 bases, in that order; junction bases with no gene match: 5. Germline CDR1 and CDR2: MNHEY and SMNVEV (reference sequence). This CDR3 has 14 residues. For the CDR3, the DNA is TGTGCCAGCAGTGCCCCGGGACTAGCAGATACGCAGTATTTT. It encodes CASSAPGLADTQYF.

In DNA form, the CDR3 reads TGTGCCAGCAGCCCGGGACAGGGGGCATATCAGCCCCAGCATTTT. Translation gives CASSPGQGAYQPQHF. The chain carries TRBV9 and TRBJ1-5, with 12 bases that match TRBD1. The CDR3 has 15 residues. Germline CDR1 is SGDLS and CDR2 is YYNGEE. J was trimmed by 5 bases and V by 4 bases; bases with no gene match: 4. Based on the CDR3 plus reference TRBV9 and TRBJ1-5, the full variable domain is DSGVTQTPKHLITATGQRVTLRCSPRSGDLSVYWYQQSLDQGLQFLIQYYNGEERAKGNILERFSAQQFPDLHSELNLSSLELGDSALYFCASSPGQGAYQPQHFGDGTRLSIL.

The genes are TRBV11-2 and TRBJ1-2, with D maybe TRBD1 (6 bases). The V end lost 6 bases, the J end lost 3 bases, and 11 bases lay between the germline ends. The CDR3 contains 13 residues. Germline CDR1 and CDR2: SGHAT and FQNNGV. The DNA of the CDR3 is TGTGCCAGCAGTCTGGAGGGGGACTATGGCTACACCTTC. This sequence encodes CASSLEGDYGYTF. Full variable domain (remainder filled in from reference TRBV11-2 and TRBJ1-2): EAGVAQSPRYKIIEKRQSVAFWCNPISGHATLYWYQQILGQGPKLLIQFQNNGVVDDSQLPKDRFSAERLKGVDSTLKIQPAKLEDSAVYLCASSLEGDYGYTFGSGTRLTVV.

The chain uses TRBV7-6 and TRBJ1-2; possible D gene TRBD1, 6 bases. Per the germline V gene, CDR1 is SGHVS and CDR2 is FNYEAQ. This CDR3 comprises 16 residues. V lost 5 bases and J lost 4, with 20 bases in between. CDR3 nucleotides: TGTGCCAGCAGCAAGGCTACTCCGGGGGCCTCCTATGGCTACACCTTC. Translating gives CASSKATPGASYGYTF.

V and J are TRBV30 and TRBJ2-3; D unresolved. The CDR3 sequence is 15 residues long. Germline-derived CDR1 and CDR2 are GTSNPN and SVGIG (reference sequence). V was cut by 3 bases and J by 0 bases, with 13 bases left in between. The DNA of the CDR3 is TGTGCCTGGAGGGGCCGATCGTCTAGCACAGATACGCAGTATTTT. This codes for CAWRGRSSSTDTQYF.

In this sample, this clone turned up a few times. V usage is TRBV18 and J usage is TRBJ1-6; no firm D call. Germline assignment: CDR1 KGHSH and CDR2 LQKENI. The CDR3 totals 14 residues. The germline V and J ends were trimmed by 1 base and 7 bases, with 8 bases remaining between them. The CDR3 reads CASSPLLGNSPLHF. The DNA of the CDR3 is TGTGCCAGCTCACCACTTCTAGGGAATTCACCCCTCCACTTT.

V is TRBV4-1 and J is TRBJ1-2; no reliable D call. The V end lost 1 base, the J end lost 6 bases, and 9 bases lay between the germline ends. The CDR3 covers 13 residues. Per the germline V gene, CDR1 is MGHRA and CDR2 is YSYEKL. The CDR3 region is CASSQGPKDGYTF. The CDR3 DNA reads TGCGCCAGCAGCCAAGGGCCCAAGGATGGCTACACCTTC.

The chain's CDR3 is CASSPGGYNSPLHF. DNA of the CDR3: TGTGCCAGCAGCCCTGGGGGCTATAATTCACCCCTCCACTTT. This sequence joins TRBV28 and TRBJ1-6; TRBD1 is a possible D gene (5 bases). Germline V gives CDR1 MDHEN, CDR2 SYDVKM. This CDR3 comprises 14 residues. V was shortened by 6 bases and J by 3 bases, with 9 bases between the two germline ends.

The J gene is TRBJ2-6, the V gene TRBV5-1; D call uncertain. Germline V lookup: CDR1 SGHRS, CDR2 YFSETQ. This CDR3 has 15 amino acids. Trimming stripped 4 bases from V and 0 bases from J, with 8 bases between. CDR3 nucleotides: TGCGCCAGCAGCAATAGAGGCTCTGGGGCCAACGTCCTGACTTTC. Translating gives CASSNRGSGANVLTF.

The rearrangement links TRBV5-1 to TRBJ1-1; D unclear. Germline CDR1 and CDR2: SGHRS and YFSETQ. The V gene lost 4 bases and the J gene lost 4 bases, with 17 bases spanning the gap. The CDR3 spans 15 residues. The CDR3 region has the DNA TGCGCCAGCAGCCCGGTGAGGTTGGAGGGCACTGAAGCTTTCTTT. Translating gives CASSPVRLEGTEAFF.

The V call is TRBV30, the J call TRBJ2-7; D is perhaps TRBD1 (6 bases). Trimming shortened V by 8 bases and J by 2 bases, and 25 bases separated the two germline ends. Per the germline V gene, CDR1 is GTSNPN and CDR2 is SVGIG (reference sequence). The CDR3 length is 16 residues. The CDR3 DNA is TGTGCCGCACTCGAAGGCGGGCAGGGGATCACCTACGAGCAGTACTTC. This sequence encodes CAALEGGQGITYEQYF. Variable domain in full (rest from reference TRBV30 and TRBJ2-7): SQTIHQWPATLVQPVGSPLSLECTVEGTSNPNLYWYRQAAGRGLQLLFYSVGIGQISSEVPQNLSASRPQDRQFILSSKKLLLSDSGFYLCAALEGGQGITYEQYFGPGTRLTVT.

The V gene is TRBV30, the J gene TRBJ1-2; D is ambiguous. Per germline, CDR1 GTSNPN and CDR2 SVGIG (reference sequence). This CDR3 has 12 residues. Deletions cut 3 bases from V and 8 bases from J, with 13 bases between. The CDR3 reads CAWSYSGLGYTF. In nucleotides, the CDR3 is TGTGCCTGGAGCTATTCGGGTTTAGGCTACACCTTC.

V usage is TRBV19 and J usage is TRBJ1-2, with 7 nucleotides matching TRBD1. Trimming cost V 7 bases and J 4 bases; bases outside gene matches: 9. In germline, CDR1 is LNHDA, CDR2 SQIVND (reference sequence). The CDR3 has 14 residues. CDR3 residues: CASTGFPGGYGYTF. CDR3 sequence (DNA): TGTGCCAGTACGGGTTTCCCAGGGGGCTATGGCTACACCTTC.

The rearrangement joins TRBV29-1 to TRBJ1-2; TRBD1 aligns across 7 bases. This CDR3 has 15 residues. Per germline, CDR1 SQVTM and CDR2 ANQGSEA. J gave up 3 bases and V 1 base, and 8 bases lay outside the gene matches. Here the CDR3 DNA reads TGCAGCGTTGAAGTCCAACAGGGGAGTTACTATGGCTACACCTTC. It encodes CSVEVQQGSYYGYTF. Complete variable domain (other parts from reference TRBV29-1 and TRBJ1-2): SAVISQKPSRDICQRGTSLTIQCQVDSQVTMMFWYRQQPGQSLTLIATANQGSEATYESGFVIDKFPISRPNLTFSTLTVSNMSPEDSSIYLCSVEVQQGSYYGYTFGSGTRLTVV.

This chain connects TRBV5-1 to TRBJ1-2; D is unresolved. Germline V lookup: CDR1 SGHRS, CDR2 YFSETQ. The CDR3 consists of 13 residues. Trimming removed 7 bases from V and 0 bases from J, with 10 bases in between. CDR3 nucleotides: TGCGCCAGCCGAAGTGGACCTAACTATGGCTACACCTTC. As protein: CASRSGPNYGYTF. Full variable domain (rest looked up from reference TRBV5-1 and TRBJ1-2): KAGVTQTPRYLIKTRGQQVTLSCSPISGHRSVSWYQQTPGQGLQFLFEYFSETQRNKGNFPGRFSGRQFSNSRSEMNVSTLELGDSALYLCASRSGPNYGYTFGSGTRLTVV.

The rearrangement joins TRBV19 to TRBJ1-6; TRBD1 matches 7 bases. The V and J ends lost 2 bases and 5 bases, in that order; junction bases with no gene match: 6. This CDR3 is built from 16 residues. In germline, CDR1 is LNHDA, CDR2 SQIVND (reference sequence). The CDR3 sequence is CASSIKPGQDNSPLHF. The CDR3 DNA is TGTGCCAGTAGTATAAAGCCCGGACAGGATAATTCACCCCTCCACTTT.

The chain recombines TRBV5-6 with TRBJ2-2; the match to TRBD2 covers 14 bases. The CDR3 covers 18 residues. The germline V gene has CDR1 SGHDT and CDR2 YYEEEE. Germline trimming cut 0 bases from V and 4 bases from J; bases unmatched to any gene: 5. CDR3 coding DNA: TGTGCCAGCAGCTTGGTCGGGACTAGCGGGAGTGGCACCGGGGAGCTGTTTTTT. Its translation: CASSLVGTSGSGTGELFF.